The rows below give T cell receptor beta chains drawn from one sample of a study of blood T cell repertoires in COVID-19. The data were produced by immunoSEQ multiplex PCR, yet TCRdb's version contains in-frame clones alone and is incomplete. The sample contains over 150,000 clones, approximately 83% of which appear only once. Sequencing was done on a sample of peripheral blood. The receptors stem from a woman aged 55-69 years with COVID-19, enrolled during active disease. Each CDR3 is given with its conserved first and last residue. Each record gives: CDR3 length, clone size, J gene, V gene, D gene, CDR3 DNA, CDR3 protein. D genes are given only for firm matches. Part of the rows lack a size; the others show once, few, many or a class for expanded clones.

CDR3 length: 15
clone size: NA
J gene: TRBJ2-7
V gene: TRBV19
D gene: TRBD2
CDR3 DNA: TGTGCCAGTAGTGATAGCGGGAGTCCCTCCTACGAGCAGTACTTC
CDR3 protein: CASSDSGSPSYEQYF

CDR3 length: 14
clone size: NA
J gene: TRBJ2-1
V gene: TRBV5-1
D gene: NA
CDR3 DNA: TGCGCCAGCAGCTTGGAAGGAAACCGGGGTGAGCAGTTCTTC
CDR3 protein: CASSLEGNRGEQFF

CDR3 length: 15
clone size: NA
J gene: TRBJ2-7
V gene: TRBV27
D gene: TRBD1
CDR3 DNA: TGTGCCAGCAGTTTATCGATAGGGGGCGAGTACGAGCAGTACTTC
CDR3 protein: CASSLSIGGEYEQYF

CDR3 length: 14
clone size: few
J gene: TRBJ1-3
V gene: TRBV14
D gene: NA
CDR3 DNA: TGTGCCAGCACCTTGGCAGGCTCTGGAAACACCATATATTTT
CDR3 protein: CASTLAGSGNTIYF

CDR3 length: 15
clone size: once
J gene: TRBJ1-2
V gene: TRBV7-8
D gene: NA
CDR3 DNA: TGTGCCAGCAGTTTTCTCCGGGACAAAAACTATGGCTACACCTTC
CDR3 protein: CASSFLRDKNYGYTF

CDR3 length: 16
clone size: NA
J gene: TRBJ2-5
V gene: TRBV19
D gene: TRBD2
CDR3 DNA: TGTGCCAGTAGTATCTATCTAGCGGGAGGGCCGGAGACCCAGTACTTC
CDR3 protein: CASSIYLAGGPETQYF

CDR3 length: 15
clone size: NA
J gene: TRBJ2-5
V gene: TRBV7-3
D gene: TRBD2
CDR3 DNA: TGTGCCAGCAGTCCTAGCGGGATCACCCAAGAGACCCAGTACTTC
CDR3 protein: CASSPSGITQETQYF

CDR3 length: 13
clone size: few
J gene: TRBJ1-5
V gene: TRBV30
D gene: NA
CDR3 DNA: TGTGCCTGGAGCTTAATGGCGAGGCAGCCCCAGCATTTT
CDR3 protein: CAWSLMARQPQHF

CDR3 length: 17
clone size: once
J gene: TRBJ2-2
V gene: TRBV12-5
D gene: TRBD2
CDR3 DNA: TGTGCTAGTGGTTTGAGGCTGTGGCAGGGACTAACCGGGGAGCTGTTTTTT
CDR3 protein: CASGLRLWQGLTGELFF

CDR3 length: 13
clone size: NA
J gene: TRBJ1-2
V gene: TRBV30
D gene: TRBD1
CDR3 DNA: TGTGCCTGGGGGACAGGTTGGCTAGATGGCTACACCTTC
CDR3 protein: CAWGTGWLDGYTF

CDR3 length: 16
clone size: NA
J gene: TRBJ1-1
V gene: TRBV5-6
D gene: TRBD1
CDR3 DNA: TGTGCCAGCAGCTTAACCGGGACAGGGAGGGCCACTGAAGCTTTCTTT
CDR3 protein: CASSLTGTGRATEAFF

CDR3 length: 15
clone size: NA
J gene: TRBJ1-4
V gene: TRBV18
D gene: NA
CDR3 DNA: TGTGCCAGCTCACCGTTTAACACAGGAAATGAAAAACTGTTTTTT
CDR3 protein: CASSPFNTGNEKLFF

CDR3 length: 15
clone size: NA
J gene: TRBJ1-1
V gene: TRBV4-1
D gene: TRBD1
CDR3 DNA: TGCGCCAGCAGCCAACCAAATCCTGGGGACAGCCAAGCTTTCTTT
CDR3 protein: CASSQPNPGDSQAFF

CDR3 length: 15
clone size: NA
J gene: TRBJ1-1
V gene: TRBV5-1
D gene: NA
CDR3 DNA: TGCGCCAGCAGCTTGGTCGGGGGGGTGAGCACTGAAGCTTTCTTT
CDR3 protein: CASSLVGGVSTEAFF

CDR3 length: 14
clone size: NA
J gene: TRBJ2-2
V gene: TRBV5-1
D gene: TRBD1
CDR3 DNA: TGCGCCAGCCGGGACAGGCCTAACACCGGGGAGCTGTTTTTT
CDR3 protein: CASRDRPNTGELFF

CDR3 length: 14
clone size: once
J gene: TRBJ1-1
V gene: TRBV6-5
D gene: NA
CDR3 DNA: TGTGCCAGCAAGCGTGGGGCGAGGAACACTGAAGCTTTCTTT
CDR3 protein: CASKRGARNTEAFF

CDR3 length: 14
clone size: NA
J gene: TRBJ1-4
V gene: TRBV6-5
D gene: TRBD1
CDR3 DNA: TGTGCCAGCAGTTTCGGACAGGGCGGCGAAAAACTGTTTTTT
CDR3 protein: CASSFGQGGEKLFF

CDR3 length: 15
clone size: NA
J gene: TRBJ2-1
V gene: TRBV18
D gene: TRBD2
CDR3 DNA: TGTGCCAGCTCACCACAAGCTAGCGGGGGGAATGAGCAGTTCTTC
CDR3 protein: CASSPQASGGNEQFF

CDR3 length: 16
clone size: NA
J gene: TRBJ1-3
V gene: TRBV7-3
D gene: NA
CDR3 DNA: TGTGCCAGCAGCTTAAATGGGGCGACAGGTGGAAACACCATATATTTT
CDR3 protein: CASSLNGATGGNTIYF

CDR3 length: 14
clone size: NA
J gene: TRBJ2-2
V gene: TRBV5-5
D gene: TRBD1
CDR3 DNA: TGTGCCAGCAGCCGGGGACAGGTCCCCGGGGAGCTGTTTTTT
CDR3 protein: CASSRGQVPGELFF

CDR3 length: 15
clone size: NA
J gene: TRBJ1-5
V gene: TRBV6-5
D gene: NA
CDR3 DNA: TGTGCCAGCAGTTACTCCGCCTATAGCAATCAGCCCCAGCATTTT
CDR3 protein: CASSYSAYSNQPQHF

CDR3 length: 11
clone size: NA
J gene: TRBJ2-1
V gene: TRBV9
D gene: TRBD2
CDR3 DNA: TGTGCCAGCAGTGGGGACTACACCCAGTTCTTC
CDR3 protein: CASSGDYTQFF

CDR3 length: 16
clone size: NA
J gene: TRBJ2-2
V gene: TRBV5-1
D gene: TRBD2
CDR3 DNA: TGCGCCAGCAGGGCAGTAGCGGGAGTGGGCACCGGGGAGCTGTTTTTT
CDR3 protein: CASRAVAGVGTGELFF

CDR3 length: 16
clone size: NA
J gene: TRBJ2-1
V gene: TRBV5-1
D gene: NA
CDR3 DNA: TGCGCCAGCACTTCCGGTGGGCGCCCGCCCTACAATGAGCAGTTCTTC
CDR3 protein: CASTSGGRPPYNEQFF

CDR3 length: 13
clone size: NA
J gene: TRBJ1-1
V gene: TRBV2
D gene: NA
CDR3 DNA: TGTGCCAGCAGTGAATGGGCGAACACTGAAGCTTTCTTT
CDR3 protein: CASSEWANTEAFF

CDR3 length: 12
clone size: NA
J gene: TRBJ1-2
V gene: TRBV9
D gene: NA
CDR3 DNA: TGTGCCAGCAGCGCCGGGACTTTTGGCTACACCTTC
CDR3 protein: CASSAGTFGYTF

CDR3 length: 12
clone size: once
J gene: TRBJ2-3
V gene: TRBV10-1
D gene: NA
CDR3 DNA: TGCGCCAGGAAAACAGCCACAGATACGCAGTATTTT
CDR3 protein: CARKTATDTQYF

CDR3 length: 15
clone size: once
J gene: TRBJ1-2
V gene: TRBV5-1
D gene: TRBD1
CDR3 DNA: TGCGCCAGCAGACCCGGACAGGGGGCAGACTATGGCTACACCTTC
CDR3 protein: CASRPGQGADYGYTF

CDR3 length: 15
clone size: NA
J gene: TRBJ1-3
V gene: TRBV4-1
D gene: NA
CDR3 DNA: TGCGCCAGCAGCCAACTTGGACTACCTGGAAACACCATATATTTT
CDR3 protein: CASSQLGLPGNTIYF

CDR3 length: 14
clone size: once
J gene: TRBJ1-2
V gene: TRBV21-1
D gene: NA
CDR3 DNA: TGTGCCAGCAGCGGGGGACAGGGGGCAAGGGGCTACACCTTC
CDR3 protein: CASSGGQGARGYTF

CDR3 length: 13
clone size: NA
J gene: TRBJ1-2
V gene: TRBV12-3/TRBV12-4
D gene: TRBD1
CDR3 DNA: TGTGCCAGCAGCAGGACAGGGGGCTCTGGCTACACCTTC
CDR3 protein: CASSRTGGSGYTF

CDR3 length: 15
clone size: NA
J gene: TRBJ1-1
V gene: TRBV11-1
D gene: TRBD1
CDR3 DNA: TGTGCCAGCAGCTCCCGGACAGGGGCGAACACTGAAGCTTTCTTT
CDR3 protein: CASSSRTGANTEAFF

CDR3 length: 15
clone size: NA
J gene: TRBJ2-4
V gene: TRBV6-6
D gene: TRBD1
CDR3 DNA: TGTGCCAGCGCTCTGACAGGGATAGCCAAAAACATTCAGTACTTC
CDR3 protein: CASALTGIAKNIQYF

CDR3 length: 16
clone size: few
J gene: TRBJ1-2
V gene: TRBV7-8
D gene: NA
CDR3 DNA: TGTGCCAGCAGCGCTGCCGGGACACATCCTAACTATGGCTACACCTTC
CDR3 protein: CASSAAGTHPNYGYTF

CDR3 length: 14
clone size: NA
J gene: TRBJ2-3
V gene: TRBV9
D gene: NA
CDR3 DNA: TGTGCCAGCAGTGCTTACTCGAGCACAGATACGCAGTATTTT
CDR3 protein: CASSAYSSTDTQYF

CDR3 length: 13
clone size: NA
J gene: TRBJ1-2
V gene: TRBV12-3/TRBV12-4
D gene: TRBD1
CDR3 DNA: TGTGCCAGCAGTCCACGGGACAGCTATGGCTACACCTTC
CDR3 protein: CASSPRDSYGYTF

CDR3 length: 16
clone size: NA
J gene: TRBJ2-5
V gene: TRBV15
D gene: NA
CDR3 DNA: TGTGCCACCAGCAGAGGACTGGGGGCGTACCAAGAGACCCAGTACTTC
CDR3 protein: CATSRGLGAYQETQYF

CDR3 length: 17
clone size: NA
J gene: TRBJ1-1
V gene: TRBV12-5
D gene: NA
CDR3 DNA: TGTGCTAGTGGTTTGTCTCCGGACAGACTCTTGAACACTGAAGCTTTCTTT
CDR3 protein: CASGLSPDRLLNTEAFF

CDR3 length: 13
clone size: NA
J gene: TRBJ1-2
V gene: TRBV5-4
D gene: NA
CDR3 DNA: TGTGCCAGCAGCTTGCCAGGGGACTATGGCTACACCTTC
CDR3 protein: CASSLPGDYGYTF

CDR3 length: 16
clone size: NA
J gene: TRBJ1-5
V gene: TRBV5-6
D gene: TRBD1
CDR3 DNA: TGTGCCAGCAGCTTGGCCGACAGGGGTGGCAATCAGCCCCAGCATTTT
CDR3 protein: CASSLADRGGNQPQHF

CDR3 length: 19
clone size: NA
J gene: TRBJ2-3
V gene: TRBV7-8
D gene: TRBD2
CDR3 DNA: TGTGCCAGCAGCCCCAGGGGACTAGCGGGAGGGTATCGCACAGATACGCAGTATTTT
CDR3 protein: CASSPRGLAGGYRTDTQYF

CDR3 length: 14
clone size: NA
J gene: TRBJ1-5
V gene: TRBV30
D gene: NA
CDR3 DNA: TGTGCCTGGAACCCAGGATTTAGCAATCAGCCCCAGCATTTT
CDR3 protein: CAWNPGFSNQPQHF

CDR3 length: 15
clone size: NA
J gene: TRBJ2-7
V gene: TRBV5-1
D gene: NA
CDR3 DNA: TGCGCCAGCAGCTGGGGGACACATGTCTCCTACGAGCAGTACTTC
CDR3 protein: CASSWGTHVSYEQYF

CDR3 length: 16
clone size: NA
J gene: TRBJ2-2
V gene: TRBV10-2
D gene: TRBD2
CDR3 DNA: TGCGCCAGCAGTGAGTCGCGGACTAGCAAGCTCGGGGAGCTGTTTTTT
CDR3 protein: CASSESRTSKLGELFF

CDR3 length: 15
clone size: once
J gene: TRBJ2-7
V gene: TRBV19
D gene: NA
CDR3 DNA: TGTGCCAGTAGTATTTGGGGGGGCCTGGGTTACGAGCAGTACTTC
CDR3 protein: CASSIWGGLGYEQYF

CDR3 length: 11
clone size: NA
J gene: TRBJ2-7
V gene: TRBV10-2
D gene: NA
CDR3 DNA: TGCGCCACTATGCAGGGGTACGAGCAGTACTTC
CDR3 protein: CATMQGYEQYF

CDR3 length: 18
clone size: NA
J gene: TRBJ1-6
V gene: TRBV11-2
D gene: TRBD1
CDR3 DNA: TGTGCCAGCAGCTTGAGGGGACAGGGAGGCGCCTATAATTCACCCCTCCACTTT
CDR3 protein: CASSLRGQGGAYNSPLHF

CDR3 length: 13
clone size: NA
J gene: TRBJ1-2
V gene: TRBV6-5
D gene: TRBD1
CDR3 DNA: TGTGCCAGCAGAAAGGACAGGGATTATGGCTACACCTTC
CDR3 protein: CASRKDRDYGYTF

CDR3 length: 16
clone size: once
J gene: TRBJ2-5
V gene: TRBV5-3
D gene: TRBD1
CDR3 DNA: TGTGCCAGAAGCTTGGCGGGGACAGGTCGGGAAGAGACCCAGTACTTC
CDR3 protein: CARSLAGTGREETQYF

CDR3 length: 15
clone size: NA
J gene: TRBJ2-1
V gene: TRBV6-1
D gene: TRBD1
CDR3 DNA: TGTGCCAGCAGTGAAGGGGACAGGATAAGGCATGAGCAGTTCTTC
CDR3 protein: CASSEGDRIRHEQFF

CDR3 length: 16
clone size: once
J gene: TRBJ2-3
V gene: TRBV6-4
D gene: TRBD2
CDR3 DNA: TGTGCCAGCAGTGCAACTAGCGGGTCTTGGACAGATACGCAGTATTTT
CDR3 protein: CASSATSGSWTDTQYF

CDR3 length: 15
clone size: NA
J gene: TRBJ1-4
V gene: TRBV24-1
D gene: NA
CDR3 DNA: TGTGCCACCAGTGGAGGGGGGGCGACTAATGAAAAACTGTTTTTT
CDR3 protein: CATSGGGATNEKLFF

CDR3 length: 17
clone size: NA
J gene: TRBJ1-3
V gene: TRBV2
D gene: NA
CDR3 DNA: TGTGCCAGCAGTGAATATGGGACAAAGAGCTCTGGAAACACCATATATTTT
CDR3 protein: CASSEYGTKSSGNTIYF

CDR3 length: 13
clone size: once
J gene: TRBJ1-2
V gene: TRBV14
D gene: NA
CDR3 DNA: TGTGCCAGCAGCCAAGCCAGTAACTATGGCTACACCTTC
CDR3 protein: CASSQASNYGYTF